Many counts were recorded for the clone carrying this TCR beta chain. These data come from a study of T cells in Graves' hyperthyroidism and ophthalmopathy. The CDR3 is made up of 16 amino acids. V lost 6 bases to trimming and J lost 5 bases; unmatched junction nucleotides: 15. Germline V lookup: CDR1 DFQATT, CDR2 SNEGSKA (reference sequence). From RNA transcripts, TCR beta CDR3 regions were amplified. In the first-round RT-PCR of the TCR CDR3, the HTBI primer set was used. Each CDR3 protein is one row after TCRdb ran MiXCR on the multiplex PCR reads. The data contain 300,000 or so distinct CDR3 sequences, approximately 15% of them singletons.

The specimen was blood. The chain is built from TRBV20-1 and TRBJ2-1; 8 bases are shared with TRBD2. The TCR sequence derives from a woman aged 55-70 years with Graves' ophthalmopathy. CDR3 sequence reads: CSALRVPGLGNNEQFF. As DNA, the CDR3 is TGCAGTGCCCTGAGGGTTCCGGGACTAGGCAACAATGAGCAGTTCTTC.